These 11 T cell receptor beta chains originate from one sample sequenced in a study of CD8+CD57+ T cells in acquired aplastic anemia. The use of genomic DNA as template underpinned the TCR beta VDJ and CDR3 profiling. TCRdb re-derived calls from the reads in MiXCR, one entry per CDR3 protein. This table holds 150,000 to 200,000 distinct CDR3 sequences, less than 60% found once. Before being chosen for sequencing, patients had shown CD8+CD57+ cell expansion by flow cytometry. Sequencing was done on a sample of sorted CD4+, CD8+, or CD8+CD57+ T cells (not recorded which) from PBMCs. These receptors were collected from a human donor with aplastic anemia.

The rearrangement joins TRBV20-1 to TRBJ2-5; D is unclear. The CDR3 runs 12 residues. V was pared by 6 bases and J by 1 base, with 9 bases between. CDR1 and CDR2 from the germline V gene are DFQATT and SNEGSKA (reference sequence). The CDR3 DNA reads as TGCAGTGCAAGAAATGCCCAAGAGACCCAGTACTTC. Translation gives CSARNAQETQYF.

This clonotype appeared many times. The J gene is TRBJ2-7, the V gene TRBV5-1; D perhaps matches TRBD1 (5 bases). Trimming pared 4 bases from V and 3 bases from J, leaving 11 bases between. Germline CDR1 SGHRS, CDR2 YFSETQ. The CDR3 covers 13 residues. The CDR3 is CASSGQGSYEQYF. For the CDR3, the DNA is TGCGCCAGCAGCGGTCAGGGTAGCTACGAGCAGTACTTC.

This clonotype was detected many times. CDR3 protein: CSAVIGDGQETQYF. CDR3 DNA: TGCAGTGCCGTTATTGGGGATGGCCAAGAGACCCAGTACTTC. The chain is built from TRBV20-1 and TRBJ2-5; D gene ambiguous. This CDR3 has 14 amino acids. Germline values: CDR1 DFQATT, CDR2 SNEGSKA (reference sequence). V was shortened by 6 bases and J by 1 base, with 15 bases between the two germline ends.

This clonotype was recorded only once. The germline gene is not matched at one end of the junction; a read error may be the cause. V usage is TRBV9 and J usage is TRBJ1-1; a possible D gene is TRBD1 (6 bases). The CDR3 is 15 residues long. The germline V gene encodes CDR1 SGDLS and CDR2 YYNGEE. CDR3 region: CASNVGGMEKTEASF. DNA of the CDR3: TGTGCCAGCAACGTAGGGGGAATGGAAAAAACTGAAGCTTCCTTT.

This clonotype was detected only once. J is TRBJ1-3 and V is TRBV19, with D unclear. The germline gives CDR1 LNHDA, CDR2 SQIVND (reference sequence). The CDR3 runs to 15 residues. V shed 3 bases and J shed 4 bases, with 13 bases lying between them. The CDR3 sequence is CASSIRHYPGNTIYF. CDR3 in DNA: TGTGCCAGTAGTATCCGCCACTACCCCGGAAACACCATATATTTT.

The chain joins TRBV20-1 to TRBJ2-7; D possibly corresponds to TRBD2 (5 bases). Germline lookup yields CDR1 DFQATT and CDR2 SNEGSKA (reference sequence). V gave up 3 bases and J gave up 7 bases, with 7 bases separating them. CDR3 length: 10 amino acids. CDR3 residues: CSASREEQYF. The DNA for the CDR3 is TGCAGTGCTAGTCGGGAAGAGCAGTACTTC.

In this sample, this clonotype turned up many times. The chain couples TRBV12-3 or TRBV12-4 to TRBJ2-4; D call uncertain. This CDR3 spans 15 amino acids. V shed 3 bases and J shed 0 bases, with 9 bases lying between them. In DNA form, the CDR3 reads TGTGCCAGCAGTTTGGCCCCCCTAGCCAAAAACATTCAGTACTTC. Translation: CASSLAPLAKNIQYF.

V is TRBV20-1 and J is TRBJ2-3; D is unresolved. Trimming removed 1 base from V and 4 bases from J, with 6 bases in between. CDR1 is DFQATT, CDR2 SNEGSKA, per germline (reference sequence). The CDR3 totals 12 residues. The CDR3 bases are TGCAGTGCTAGAGGGGTTTCAGATACGCAGTATTTT. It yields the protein CSARGVSDTQYF.

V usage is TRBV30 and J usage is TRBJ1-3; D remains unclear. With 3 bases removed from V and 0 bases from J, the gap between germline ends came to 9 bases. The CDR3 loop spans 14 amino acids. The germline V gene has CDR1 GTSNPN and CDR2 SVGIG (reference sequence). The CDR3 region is CAWSRPASGNTIYF. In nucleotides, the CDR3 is TGTGCCTGGAGCCGGCCCGCCTCTGGAAACACCATATATTTT.

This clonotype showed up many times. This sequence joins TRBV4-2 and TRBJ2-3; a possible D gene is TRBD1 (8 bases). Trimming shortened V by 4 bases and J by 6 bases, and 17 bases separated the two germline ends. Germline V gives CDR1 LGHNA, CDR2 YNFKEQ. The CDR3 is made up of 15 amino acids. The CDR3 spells CASSRGGQASDTQYF. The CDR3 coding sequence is TGTGCCAGCAGCCGGGGGGGACAGGCATCCGATACGCAGTATTTT.

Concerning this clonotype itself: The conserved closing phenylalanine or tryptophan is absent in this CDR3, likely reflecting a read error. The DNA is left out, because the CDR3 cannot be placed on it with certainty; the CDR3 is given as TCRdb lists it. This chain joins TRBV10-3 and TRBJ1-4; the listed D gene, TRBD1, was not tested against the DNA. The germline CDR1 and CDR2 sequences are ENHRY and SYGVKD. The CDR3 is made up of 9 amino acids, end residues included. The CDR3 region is CAITLTGDY.